A single T cell receptor (beta chain) is shown here with its context. As yet, its antigen is unknown. Approximately 200 ng DNA, about 33,000 T cell genomes, went into each sorted-subset replicate PCR. Clones were read by immunoSEQ multiplex PCR, and TCRdb kept only the in-frame ones, dropping some. The sample records roughly 2.5 million clones, around 94% being singletons. The sample is drawn from a study of shared clonotypes between healthy human individuals. Study findings and constraints: The sharing of 5% to 6.5% of naive CD4 clonotypes was seen across a handful of donors.

V lost 5 bases, J lost 6 bases, and 4 bases stayed unmatched. This CDR3 has 14 amino acids. From germline, CDR1 is KGHSH and CDR2 LQKENI. This TCR derives from a young man in good health. The sample taken for sequencing was naive CD4+ T cells sorted from blood. The subset denotes: CD45RA+ positively selected. The chain joins TRBV18 to TRBJ2-1, with 10 positions matching TRBD2. The CDR3: CASSMSSGGNEQFF. The DNA for the CDR3 is TGTGCCAGCTCAATGTCTAGCGGGGGCAATGAGCAGTTCTTC. The variable domain in full, completed from reference TRBV18 and TRBJ2-1, reads NAGVMQNPRHLVRRRGQEARLRCSPMKGHSHVYWYRQLPEEGLKFMVYLQKENIIDESGMPKERFSAEFPKEGPSILRIQQVVRGDSAAYFCASSMSSGGNEQFFGPGTRLTVL.